This T cell receptor (beta chain) was sequenced in a study of blood T cell repertoires in COVID-19. The protocol was immunoSEQ multiplex PCR, while the TCRdb copy is restricted to in-frame clones and leaves out a portion. The profile shows about 180,000 clones, 65% to 90% of them singletons. Sequencing input: peripheral blood. This clonotype was obtained from a man aged 50-60 years with active or convalescent COVID-19.

DNA of the CDR3: TGTGCCAGCAGTCCCTGGGGGGGCAGGGCTGATGAAGCTTTCTTT. Translating gives CASSPWGGRADEAFF. The gene calls are TRBV27 and TRBJ1-1, with D tentatively TRBD1 (6 bases). Trimming stripped 5 bases from V and 7 bases from J, with 20 bases between. Germline V gene data show CDR1 as MNHEY and CDR2 as SMNVEV (reference sequence). CDR3 length equals 15 residues.